This T cell receptor (beta chain) comes out of a study of Ad26.COV2.S vaccination and SARS-CoV-2 variants (dated by TCRdb to about 2021). Turning to the overall study: Donors in the vaccine arm were drawn from COV1001, a phase I-IIa trial of Ad26.COV2.S in healthy adults that was multicentre, randomized, double-blind and placebo-controlled. Blinding of investigators to trial group allocation was maintained during experiments and outcome assessment. A total of around 32 samples were included in the TCR-sequenced set, comprising around 19 Ad26.COV2.S vaccine recipients, 5 placebo recipients and 8 SARS-CoV-2 convalescent individuals. The specificity and breadth of SARS-CoV-2-reactive T cell receptors after Ad26.COV2.S vaccination were assessed by TCRbeta repertoire sequencing. Ad26.COV2.S was administered intramuscularly at 5 x 10^10 or 1 x 10^11 viral particles, either as a single shot or as two shots given 56 days apart. Participants in the trial were split at random into five groups of five each, receiving low-dose or high-dose Ad26.COV2.S once or twice, or else placebo on both occasions. Findings and caveats that apply to the study as a whole: It was noted by the authors that total T cell responses may have been underestimated by the TCR breadth and depth analyses. Ad26.COV2.S recipients had higher spike-specific TCR breadth than placebo recipients (P = 0.0014). The study was not powered for comparison of responses between vaccine doses or regimens. Comparable non-spike TCR breadth was observed between vaccine and placebo recipients, consistent with only spike being contained in the vaccine. After vaccination, substantial breadth of spike-specific CD8+ and CD4+ T cell responses was reported.

Interpreted using the paper, the treatment or condition label stands for: approximately 18 received Ad26.COV2.S at low or high dose, single or two shots; about 5 received placebo; per-sample allocation not given. Repertoires of vaccine and placebo recipients were sequenced from samples taken on day 63 after the first injection. In Cohort 1b, fewer than 30 adults aged 18-55 years were enrolled at a single site in Boston, USA, between 29 July and 7 August 2020. As a vaccine, Ad26.COV2.S was a replication-incompetent adenovirus type 26 vector that expressed a prefusion-stabilized SARS-CoV-2 spike protein derived from the original Wuhan strain. The immunoSEQ Assay was the method used to sequence TCRbeta CDR3 regions. After extraction, genomic DNA underwent amplification by bias-controlled multiplex PCR, followed by high-throughput sequencing. For the original study's pipeline: To quantify the absolute abundance of every unique TCRbeta CDR3 region, sequences were collapsed and filtered. Usable DNA was measured by amplifying reference genes present in all nucleated cells, and TCRbeta template counts were normalized to that usable DNA to estimate T cell fraction. Repertoire TCRs were annotated as SARS-CoV-2-specific by exact matching of V gene, CDR3 amino acid sequence and J gene to a known reactive TCR set. The reference SARS-CoV-2 TCR set was derived from MIRA and filtered for enrichment in COVID-19-positive ImmuneCODE repertoires, a step that removed public or cross-reactive TCRs. Based on the MIRA antigens, annotated TCRs were further analysed at the level of specific ORF or position within ORF. Breadth was defined as the number of annotated unique rearrangements divided by the total number of unique productive rearrangements, and depth was defined as the summed frequency of the annotated unique rearrangements. TCR breadth was compared between groups using two-sided Wilcoxon rank-sum tests. As stored in TCRdb, this immuneACCESS dataset retains in-frame rearrangements with V and J assigned. A fraction of the clones does not appear; measured against another copy, unresolved V genes explain less than half of the discrepancy, and the remainder lacks a known reason. V and J calls and clone size are as listed in that table; D and trimming were resolved from the DNA. For this sample the table gives 300,000 to 350,000 clones, of which 85% to 90% were detected only once. 5% to 6.5% of the sample goes to the ten largest clones.

The CDR3 contains 13 residues, cysteine and phenylalanine counted. Left in the record is the CDR3 DNA by itself, 39 bases read in frame from the first base. The germline V gene yields MNHEY for CDR1 and SVGAGI for CDR2. The junction carries 13 bases between V and J, which are trimmed by 8 bases and 3 bases respectively. Regarding this clone: The clone's antigen remains unknown. Qualities for individual bases were not recorded, and no much larger clone is one base off.

The rearrangement combines TRBV6-5 with TRBJ1-1; the D gene is perhaps TRBD1, from 5 matching bases. Material: peripheral blood, obtained in a trial of Ad26.COV2.S vaccine versus placebo. This receptor was taken from a person aged 18-60 years who received the Ad26.COV2.S COVID-19 vaccine or a placebo. Here is the DNA: TGTGCCAGCTCGAATCGACAGTACACTGAAGCTTTCTTT. Translated, it reads CASSNRQYTEAFF.